A single T cell receptor (beta chain) is shown here with its context. The record originates from a study of control samples from healthy donors and cancer patients. Generated by immunoSEQ multiplex PCR, the TCRdb table keeps only in-frame clones and is missing some. The sample lists about 59,000 clones; more than 75% were seen once. The germline CDR1 and CDR2 sequences are MNHEY and SVGAGI. Trimming removed 6 bases from V and 0 bases from J; junction bases left unmatched: 6. The CDR3 is 15 residues long. What was sequenced was PBMCs. This clonotype originated in a woman aged 55-70 years with lung cancer. This chain joins TRBV6-5 and TRBJ2-7; 9 bases line up with TRBD2. The CDR3 reads CASRVAGESSYEQYF. The CDR3 DNA is TGTGCCAGCAGGGTAGCGGGGGAGAGCTCCTACGAGCAGTACTTC.